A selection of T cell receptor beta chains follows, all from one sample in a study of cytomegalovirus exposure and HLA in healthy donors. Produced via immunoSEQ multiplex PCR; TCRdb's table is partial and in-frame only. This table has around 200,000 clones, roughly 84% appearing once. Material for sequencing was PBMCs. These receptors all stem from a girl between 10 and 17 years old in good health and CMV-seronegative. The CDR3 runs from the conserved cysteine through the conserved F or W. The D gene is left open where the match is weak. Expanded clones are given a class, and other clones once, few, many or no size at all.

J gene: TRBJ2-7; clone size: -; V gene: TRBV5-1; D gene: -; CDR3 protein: CASSPTTGRLSYEQYF; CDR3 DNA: TGCGCCAGCAGCCCTACGACAGGGAGGCTATCCTACGAGCAGTACTTC
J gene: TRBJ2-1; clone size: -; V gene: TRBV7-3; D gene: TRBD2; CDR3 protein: CASSPQGLAGEEQFF; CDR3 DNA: TGTGCCAGCAGCCCACAGGGACTAGCGGGAGAAGAGCAGTTCTTC
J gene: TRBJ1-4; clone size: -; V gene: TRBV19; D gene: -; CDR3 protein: CASSMIAYATNEKLFF; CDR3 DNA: TGTGCCAGTAGTATGATCGCCTACGCAACTAATGAAAAACTGTTTTTT
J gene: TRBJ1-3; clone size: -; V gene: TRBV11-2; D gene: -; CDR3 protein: CASSIDSTSGNTIYF; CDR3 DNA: TGTGCCAGCAGCATCGACAGTACTTCTGGAAACACCATATATTTT
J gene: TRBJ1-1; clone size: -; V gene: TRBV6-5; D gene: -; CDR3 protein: CASRILGQMRTEAFF; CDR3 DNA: TGTGCCAGCAGAATTCTGGGGCAGATGAGGACTGAAGCTTTCTTT
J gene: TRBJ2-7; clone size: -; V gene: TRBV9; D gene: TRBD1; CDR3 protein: CASSGTGTGAREQYF; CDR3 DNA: TGTGCCAGCAGCGGAACCGGGACAGGGGCTCGAGAGCAGTACTTC
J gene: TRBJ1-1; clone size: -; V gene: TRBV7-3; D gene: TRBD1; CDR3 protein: CASSLTRKGQGFSNTEAFF; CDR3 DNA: TGTGCCAGCAGCTTAACGCGTAAGGGACAGGGGTTCTCGAACACTGAAGCTTTCTTT
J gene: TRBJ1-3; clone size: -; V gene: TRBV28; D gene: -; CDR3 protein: CASSRTGLVSGNTIYF; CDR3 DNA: TGTGCCAGCAGTCGAACAGGGCTAGTCTCTGGAAACACCATATATTTT
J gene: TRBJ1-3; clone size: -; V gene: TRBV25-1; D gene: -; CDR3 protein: CASGTSGNTIYF; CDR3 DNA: TGTGCCAGCGGAACTAGCGGAAACACCATATATTTT
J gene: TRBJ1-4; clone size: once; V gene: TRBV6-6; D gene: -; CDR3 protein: CASSYHGGGSEKLFF; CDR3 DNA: TGTGCCAGCAGTTACCACGGGGGAGGATCTGAAAAACTGTTTTTT
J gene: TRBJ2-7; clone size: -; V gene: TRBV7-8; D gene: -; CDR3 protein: CASSLAPLTGPEGDEQYF; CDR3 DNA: TGTGCCAGCAGCTTAGCCCCCTTGACAGGGCCGGAGGGTGACGAGCAGTACTTC
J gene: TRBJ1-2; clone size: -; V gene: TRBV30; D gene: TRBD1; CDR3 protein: CAWSVQGTGVNTF; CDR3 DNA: TGTGCCTGGAGTGTACAGGGGACAGGGGTAAACACCTTC
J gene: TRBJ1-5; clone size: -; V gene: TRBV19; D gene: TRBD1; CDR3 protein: CASSVDRDNQPQHF; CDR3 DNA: TGTGCCAGTAGCGTGGACAGGGATAATCAGCCCCAGCATTTT
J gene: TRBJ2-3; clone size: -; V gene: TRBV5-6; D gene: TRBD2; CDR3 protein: CASSTRRTSGGADTQYF; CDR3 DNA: TGTGCCAGCAGCACAAGGAGGACTAGCGGGGGGGCAGATACGCAGTATTTT
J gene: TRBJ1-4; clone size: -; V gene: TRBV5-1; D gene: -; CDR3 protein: CASSLVGADEKLFF; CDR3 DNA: TGCGCCAGCAGCTTGGTGGGGGCTGATGAAAAACTGTTTTTT
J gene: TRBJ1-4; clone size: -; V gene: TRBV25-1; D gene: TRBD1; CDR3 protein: CASSESLGQSNEKLFF; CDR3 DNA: TGTGCCAGCAGTGAATCCCTGGGACAGTCTAATGAAAAACTGTTTTTT
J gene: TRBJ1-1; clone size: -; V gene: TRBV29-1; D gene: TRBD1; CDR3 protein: CSVAGMGTGGFFGKLSRQGAFF; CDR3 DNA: TGCAGCGTCGCCGGAATGGGAACAGGGGGCTTTTTCGGAAAACTCTCCAGGCAGGGTGCTTTCTTT